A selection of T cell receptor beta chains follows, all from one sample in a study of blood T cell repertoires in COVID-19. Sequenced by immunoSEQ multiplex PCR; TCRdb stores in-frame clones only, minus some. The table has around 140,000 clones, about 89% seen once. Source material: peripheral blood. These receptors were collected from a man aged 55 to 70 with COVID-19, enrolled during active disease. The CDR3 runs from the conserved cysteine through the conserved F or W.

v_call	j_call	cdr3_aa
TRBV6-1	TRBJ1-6	CASSEGAGTNSPLHF
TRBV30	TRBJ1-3	CAWSVGGSGNTIYF
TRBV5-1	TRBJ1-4	CASSHFSGTQGEKLFF
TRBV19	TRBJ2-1	CASSINGWASGAHEQFF
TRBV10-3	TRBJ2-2	CAISDSGANTGELFF
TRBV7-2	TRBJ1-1	CASSARQGANTEAFF
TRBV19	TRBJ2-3	CASSTRLAGARDTQYF
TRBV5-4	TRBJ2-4	CASSLLTGTKNIQYF
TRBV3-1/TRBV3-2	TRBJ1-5	CASSQAPEQPQHF
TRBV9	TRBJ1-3	CASSLTPGADSGNTIYF
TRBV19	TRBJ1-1	CASSIGGGYTEAFF
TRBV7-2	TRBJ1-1	CASSLWTGGNTEAFF
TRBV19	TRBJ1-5	CASSIGGNQPQHF
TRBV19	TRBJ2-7	CATKRSPRGSYEQYF
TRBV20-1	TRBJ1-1	CSAREPGEAFF
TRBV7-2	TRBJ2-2	CASSVLADTGELFF
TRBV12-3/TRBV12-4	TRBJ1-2	CASSLLPGEGAF
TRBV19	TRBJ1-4	CASSIQAGREKLFF
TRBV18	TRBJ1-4	CASSPREVREKLFF
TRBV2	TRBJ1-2	CASEEGRAGGYTF
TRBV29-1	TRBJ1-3	CSAYRDSSGNTIYF
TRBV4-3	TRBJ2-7	CASSQAEQGGNEQYF
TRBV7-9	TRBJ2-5	CASRPTGLAERTQYF
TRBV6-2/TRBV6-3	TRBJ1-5	CASSYWSGDQPQHF